This T cell receptor beta chain came from a study of T cell repertoires in cytomegalovirus infection (dated by TCRdb to between 2019 and 2020). Context from the whole study: Donor HLA type was relevant to the analysis, as public TCR beta signatures indicated carriage of CMV infection together with the matching HLA type.

Broader findings and caveats from the paper: The ex vivo response was dominated by HLA-C-restricted CMV-specific TCR beta clonotypes, which also provided the single most frequent clonotype in two of eight donors. Cumulative frequency of public TCR beta family members discriminated carriers of CMV infection plus the relevant HLA type in this cohort and an independent roughly 330-donor cohort.

The CDR3 goes from the cysteine to the phenylalanine over 15 residues. Of all the DNA, just the CDR3 is kept, 45 bases in frame from base 1. V is cut by 3 bases and J by 1 base, and the space between the germline ends is 12 bases. The germline V gene specifies SGHVS as CDR1 and FQNEAQ as CDR2. This clonotype is regarded as medium-sized (0.01 to 0.1%). The antigen it recognizes is unknown. No base qualities exist here, and no much larger clone lies one base off it. TCRdb shows the sequencer as Illumina HiSeq 1500. The public reads were reanalyzed by TCRdb: fastp trimming at Q25, MiXCR alignment, in-frame beta chains only. Each CDR3 protein appears once, grouped with its most common genes and DNA. The sample table contains around 330,000 distinct CDR3 sequences; only one count was recorded for around a sixth of them. The ten largest clones represent about 11% of the sample.

The rearrangement joined TRBV7-8 to TRBJ1-1; there is no confident call for the D gene. This clonotype was sampled from a human donor in good health (CMV status not recorded). Some clones in this sample may be carry-over from other donors' samples. The sequenced sample consisted of PBMCs. The nucleotides are TGTGCCAGCAGCTTGGCAGACCATGGGAACACTGAAGCTTTCTTT. It is translated as CASSLADHGNTEAFF.